The clone carrying this T cell receptor (beta chain) was counted between two and nine times. The authors' processing: Reference gene primer amplification gave estimated nucleated cell counts. Profiled with immunoSEQ multiplex PCR; TCRdb holds only in-frame clones, not every one. That table gives V, J and clone size, and the DNA gave D and trimming. The top ten hold 2% to 2.5% of the sample, which has roughly 250,000 clones, approximately 91% seen once. Germline V gene lookup returns CDR1 SGHKS and CDR2 YYEKEE (reference sequence). V was shortened by 4 bases and J by 6 bases, with 22 bases between the two germline ends. The CDR3 has 17 residues. These data originate in a study of blood T cell repertoires in COVID-19. For the study at large: Nucleic acid was either cDNA or gDNA, and it came from T cells, B-cell-depleted T cells, or PBMCs.

V usage is TRBV5-5 and J usage is TRBJ2-2, with D maybe TRBD1 (6 bases). What was sequenced was PBMCs or T cells enriched from blood (not recorded which). The receptor was isolated from a woman in her forties with acute COVID-19. The CDR3 here is CASSHARGDNVAGELFF. The CDR3 DNA reads as TGTGCCAGCAGCCATGCCAGGGGAGACAACGTGGCCGGGGAGCTGTTTTTT.